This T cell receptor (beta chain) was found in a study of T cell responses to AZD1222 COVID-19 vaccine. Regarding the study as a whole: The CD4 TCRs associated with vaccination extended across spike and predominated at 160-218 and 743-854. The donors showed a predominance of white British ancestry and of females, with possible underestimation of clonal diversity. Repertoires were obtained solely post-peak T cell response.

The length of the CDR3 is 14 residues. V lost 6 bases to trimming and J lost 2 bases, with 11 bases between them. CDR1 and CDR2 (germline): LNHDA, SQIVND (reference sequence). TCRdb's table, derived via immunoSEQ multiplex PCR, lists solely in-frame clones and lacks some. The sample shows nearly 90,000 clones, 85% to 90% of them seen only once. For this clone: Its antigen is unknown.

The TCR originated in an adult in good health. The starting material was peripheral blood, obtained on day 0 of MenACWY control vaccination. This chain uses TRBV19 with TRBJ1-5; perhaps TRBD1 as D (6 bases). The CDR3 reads CASSGQIGNQPQHF. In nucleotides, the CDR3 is TGTGCCAGTAGCGGACAGATTGGCAATCAGCCCCAGCATTTT.